This T cell receptor (beta chain) came from a study of blood T cell repertoires in COVID-19. Study as a whole: COVID-19 samples collected from the United States, Italy and Spain covered acute and convalescent phases. In each case, the material was cDNA or gDNA derived from T cells, B-cell-depleted T cells, or PBMCs.

Authors' data handling: Estimated nucleated cell counts came from reference gene primer amplification. Clones were read by immunoSEQ multiplex PCR, and TCRdb kept only the in-frame ones, dropping some. V and J calls and clone size come straight from that table; D and trimming were deduced from the DNA. Among over 200,000 clones listed, over 75% were seen once. The length of the CDR3 is 14 residues. Trimming took 3 bases from V and 6 from J; bases not matched to a gene: 7. Per the germline V gene, CDR1 is LNHDA and CDR2 is SQIVND (reference sequence). This TCR was sampled from a man between 35 and 55 years old with active or convalescent COVID-19. This rearrangement joins TRBV19 to TRBJ1-2, with 7 bases matching TRBD1. The sample comprised peripheral blood. For the CDR3, the DNA is TGTGCCAGTAGTATGATTGGAGGGGGCGATGGCTACACCTTC. Amino acid sequence: CASSMIGGGDGYTF.